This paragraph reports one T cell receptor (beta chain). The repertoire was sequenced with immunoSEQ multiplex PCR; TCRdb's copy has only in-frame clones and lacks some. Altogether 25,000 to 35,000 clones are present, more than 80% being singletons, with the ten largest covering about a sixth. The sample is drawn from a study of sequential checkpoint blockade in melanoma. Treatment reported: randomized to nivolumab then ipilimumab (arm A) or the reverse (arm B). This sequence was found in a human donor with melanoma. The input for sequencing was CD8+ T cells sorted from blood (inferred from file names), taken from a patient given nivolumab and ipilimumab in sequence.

Written as DNA, the CDR3 is TGTGCCAGCAGTTCACTGCAGGTTTACAATGAGCAGTTCTTC. The encoded protein is CASSSLQVYNEQFF. V usage is TRBV6-6 and J usage is TRBJ2-1; no clear D gene. V lost 4 bases, J lost 4 bases, and 11 bases lay in between. The length of the CDR3 is 14 residues. Germline V gene lookup returns CDR1 MNHNY and CDR2 SVGAGI (reference sequence).